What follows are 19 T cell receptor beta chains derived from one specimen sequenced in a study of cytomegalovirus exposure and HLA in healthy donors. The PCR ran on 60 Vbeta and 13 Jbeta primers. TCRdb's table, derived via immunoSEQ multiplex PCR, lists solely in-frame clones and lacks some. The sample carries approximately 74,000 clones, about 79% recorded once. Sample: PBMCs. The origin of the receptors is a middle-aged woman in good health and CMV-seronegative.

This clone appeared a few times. CDR3 sequence reads: CASSEFLLNSPLHF. Written as DNA, the CDR3 is TGTGCCAGCAGTGAATTCCTGCTAAATTCACCCCTCCACTTT. The gene calls are TRBV2 and TRBJ1-6, with no clear D. The CDR3 has 14 residues. V lost 2 bases, J lost 7 bases, and 9 bases lay in between. Germline-derived CDR1 and CDR2 are SNHLY and FYNNEI.

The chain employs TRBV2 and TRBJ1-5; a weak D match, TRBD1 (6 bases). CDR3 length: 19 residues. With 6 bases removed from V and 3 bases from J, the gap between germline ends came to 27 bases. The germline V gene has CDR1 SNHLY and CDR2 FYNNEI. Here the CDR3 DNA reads TGTGCCAGCAGCCACGAACCTACGTCAGGGGTGAGGAACAATCAGCCCCAGCATTTT. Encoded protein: CASSHEPTSGVRNNQPQHF.

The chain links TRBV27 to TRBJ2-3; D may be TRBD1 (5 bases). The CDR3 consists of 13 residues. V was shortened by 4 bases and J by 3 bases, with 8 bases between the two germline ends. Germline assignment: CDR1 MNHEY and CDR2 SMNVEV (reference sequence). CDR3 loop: CASSSRQTDTQYF. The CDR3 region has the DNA TGTGCCAGCAGTTCTCGACAGACAGATACGCAGTATTTT.

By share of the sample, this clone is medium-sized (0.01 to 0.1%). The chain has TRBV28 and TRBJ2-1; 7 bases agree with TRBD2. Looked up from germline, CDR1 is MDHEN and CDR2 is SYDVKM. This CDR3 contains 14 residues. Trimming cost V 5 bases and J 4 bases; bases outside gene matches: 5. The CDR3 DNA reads TGTGCCAGCAGTGGGGGGGGGAAATACAATGAGCAGTTCTTC. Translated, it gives CASSGGGKYNEQFF.

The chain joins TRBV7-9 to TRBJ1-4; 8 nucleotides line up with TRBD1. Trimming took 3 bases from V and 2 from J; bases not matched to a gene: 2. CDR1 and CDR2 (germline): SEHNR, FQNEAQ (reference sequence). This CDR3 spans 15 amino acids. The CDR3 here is CASSFTGGTNEKLFF. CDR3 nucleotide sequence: TGTGCCAGCAGCTTCACAGGGGGGACTAATGAAAAACTGTTTTTT.

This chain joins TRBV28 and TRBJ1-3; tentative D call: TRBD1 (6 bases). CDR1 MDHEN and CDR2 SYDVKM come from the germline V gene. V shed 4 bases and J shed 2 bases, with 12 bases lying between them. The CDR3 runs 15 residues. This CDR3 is CASSSTGGPGNTIYF. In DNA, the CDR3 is TGTGCCAGCAGTTCTACGGGGGGCCCTGGAAACACCATATATTTT.

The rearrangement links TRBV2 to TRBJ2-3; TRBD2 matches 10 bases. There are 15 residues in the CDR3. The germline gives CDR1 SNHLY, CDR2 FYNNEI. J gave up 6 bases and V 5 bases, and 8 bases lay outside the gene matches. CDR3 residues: CASSRLAGVSDTQYF. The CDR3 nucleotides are TGTGCCAGCAGTCGCCTAGCGGGAGTGTCCGATACGCAGTATTTT.

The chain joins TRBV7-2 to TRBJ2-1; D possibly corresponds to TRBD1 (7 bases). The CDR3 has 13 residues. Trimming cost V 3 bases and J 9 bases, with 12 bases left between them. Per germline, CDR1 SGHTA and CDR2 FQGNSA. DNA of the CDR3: TGTGCCAGCAGCTTGAGACAGGGAGGTGAGCAGTTCTTC. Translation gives CASSLRQGGEQFF.

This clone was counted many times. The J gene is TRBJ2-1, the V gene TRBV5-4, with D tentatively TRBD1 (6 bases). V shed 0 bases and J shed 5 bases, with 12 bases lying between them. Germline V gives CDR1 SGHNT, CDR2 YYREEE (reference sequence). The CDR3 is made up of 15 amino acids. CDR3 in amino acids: CASSLEGDRHNEQFF. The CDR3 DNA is TGTGCCAGCAGCTTGGAGGGGGATAGGCACAATGAGCAGTTCTTC.

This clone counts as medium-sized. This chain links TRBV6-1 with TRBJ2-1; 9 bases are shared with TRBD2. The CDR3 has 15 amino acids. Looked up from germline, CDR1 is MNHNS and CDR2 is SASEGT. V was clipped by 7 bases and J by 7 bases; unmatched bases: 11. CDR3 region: CASTPAGGGVNEQFF. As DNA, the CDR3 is TGTGCCAGCACCCCGGCGGGGGGGGGTGTTAATGAGCAGTTCTTC.

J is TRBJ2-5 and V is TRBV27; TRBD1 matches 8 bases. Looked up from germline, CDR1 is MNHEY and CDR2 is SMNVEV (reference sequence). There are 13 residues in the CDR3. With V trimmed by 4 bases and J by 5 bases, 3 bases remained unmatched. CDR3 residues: CASSYQGAETQYF. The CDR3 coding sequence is TGTGCCAGCAGTTACCAGGGGGCCGAGACCCAGTACTTC.

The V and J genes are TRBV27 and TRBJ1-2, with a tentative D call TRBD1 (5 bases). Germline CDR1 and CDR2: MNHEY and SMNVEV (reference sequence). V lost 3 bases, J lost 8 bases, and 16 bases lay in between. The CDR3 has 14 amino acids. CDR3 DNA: TGTGCCAGCAGTTTTGCCCCTACGGGGGAAGGCTACACCTTC. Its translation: CASSFAPTGEGYTF.

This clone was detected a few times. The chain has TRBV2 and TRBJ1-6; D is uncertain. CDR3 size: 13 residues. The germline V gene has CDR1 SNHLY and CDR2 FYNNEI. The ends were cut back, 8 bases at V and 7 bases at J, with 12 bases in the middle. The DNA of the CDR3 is TGTGCCAGCCGGCGAGGTAGGAATTCACCCCTCCACTTT. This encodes CASRRGRNSPLHF.

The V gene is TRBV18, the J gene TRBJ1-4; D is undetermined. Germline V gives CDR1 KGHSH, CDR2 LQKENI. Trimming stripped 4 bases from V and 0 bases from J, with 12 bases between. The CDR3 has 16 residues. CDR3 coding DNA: TGTGCCAGCTCACAAGACACCCCTTCAACTAATGAAAAACTGTTTTTT. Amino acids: CASSQDTPSTNEKLFF.

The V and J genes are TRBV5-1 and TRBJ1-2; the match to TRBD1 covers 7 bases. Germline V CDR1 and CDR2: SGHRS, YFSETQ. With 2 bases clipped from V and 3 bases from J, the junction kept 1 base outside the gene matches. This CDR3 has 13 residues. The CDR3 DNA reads TGCGCCAGCAGCTTCCAGGGGGACTATGGCTACACCTTC. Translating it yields CASSFQGDYGYTF.

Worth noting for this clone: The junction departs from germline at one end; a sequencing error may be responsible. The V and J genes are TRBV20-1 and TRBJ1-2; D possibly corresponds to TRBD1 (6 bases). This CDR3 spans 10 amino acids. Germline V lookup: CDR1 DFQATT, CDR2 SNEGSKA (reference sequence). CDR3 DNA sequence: TGCAGTGCTGGGGGGGGCACCCGCTTCTTC. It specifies CSAGGGTRFF.

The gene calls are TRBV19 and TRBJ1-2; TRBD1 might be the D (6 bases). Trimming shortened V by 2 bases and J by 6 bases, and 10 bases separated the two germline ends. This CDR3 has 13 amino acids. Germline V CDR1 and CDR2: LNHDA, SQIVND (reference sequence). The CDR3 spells CASSISRGDGYTF. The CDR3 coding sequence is TGTGCCAGTAGTATAAGCAGGGGCGATGGCTACACCTTC.

CDR3 loop: CASSFNRGTGELFF. The CDR3 nucleotides are TGTGCCAGCAGCTTCAACAGGGGCACCGGGGAGCTGTTTTTT. The V call is TRBV7-2, the J call TRBJ2-2; 7 nucleotides agree with TRBD1. Germline V gene data show CDR1 as SGHTA and CDR2 as FQGNSA. The CDR3 is made up of 14 amino acids. V dropped 3 bases and J dropped 4; count of bases not matched to a gene: 2.

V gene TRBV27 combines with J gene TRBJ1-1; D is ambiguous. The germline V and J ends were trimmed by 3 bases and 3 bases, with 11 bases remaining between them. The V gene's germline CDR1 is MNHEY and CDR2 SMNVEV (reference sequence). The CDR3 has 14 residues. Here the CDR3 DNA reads TGTGCCAGCAGTTTGATCCCGGGTTACACTGAAGCTTTCTTT. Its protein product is CASSLIPGYTEAFF.